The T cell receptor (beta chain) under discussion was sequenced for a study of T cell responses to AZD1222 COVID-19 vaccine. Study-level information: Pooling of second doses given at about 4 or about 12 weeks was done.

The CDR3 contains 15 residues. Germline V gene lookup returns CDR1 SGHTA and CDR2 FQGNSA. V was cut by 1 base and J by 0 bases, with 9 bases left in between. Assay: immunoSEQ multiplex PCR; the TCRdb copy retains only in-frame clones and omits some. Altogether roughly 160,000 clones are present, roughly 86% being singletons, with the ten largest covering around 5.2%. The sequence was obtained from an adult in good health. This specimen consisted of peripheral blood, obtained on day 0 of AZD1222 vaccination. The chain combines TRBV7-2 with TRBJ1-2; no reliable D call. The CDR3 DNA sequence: TGTGCCAGCAGCTTAGGCGGAGGAACTAACTATGGCTACACCTTC. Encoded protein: CASSLGGGTNYGYTF.